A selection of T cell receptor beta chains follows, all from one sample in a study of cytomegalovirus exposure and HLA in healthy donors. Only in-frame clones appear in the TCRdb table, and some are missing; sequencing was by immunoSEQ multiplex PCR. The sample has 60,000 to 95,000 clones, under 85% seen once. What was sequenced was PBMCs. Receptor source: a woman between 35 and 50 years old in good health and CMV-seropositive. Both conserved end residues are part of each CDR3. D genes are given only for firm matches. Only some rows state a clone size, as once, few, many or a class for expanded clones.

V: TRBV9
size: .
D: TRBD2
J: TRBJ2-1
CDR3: CASSPLAGGLYNEQFF
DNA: TGTGCCAGCAGCCCACTAGCGGGGGGGCTCTACAATGAGCAGTTCTTC

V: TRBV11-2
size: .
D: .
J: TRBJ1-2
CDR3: CASSPQRANYGYTF
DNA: TGTGCCAGCAGCCCACAGAGGGCTAACTATGGCTACACCTTC

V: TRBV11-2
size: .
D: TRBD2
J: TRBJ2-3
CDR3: CASSLVPRAGGTDTQYF
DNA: TGTGCCAGCAGCTTAGTCCCCCGGGCGGGGGGCACAGATACGCAGTATTTT

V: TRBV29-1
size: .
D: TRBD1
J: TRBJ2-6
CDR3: CSGDSTSGANVLTF
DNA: TGCAGCGGGGACAGTACCTCTGGGGCCAACGTCCTGACTTTC

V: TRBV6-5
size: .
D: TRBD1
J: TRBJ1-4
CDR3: CASRRRQGDEKLFF
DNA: TGTGCCAGCAGACGCCGACAGGGAGATGAAAAACTGTTTTTT

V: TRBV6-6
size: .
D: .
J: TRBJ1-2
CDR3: CASSYEDRKGYTF
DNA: TGTGCCAGCAGTTACGAGGATCGAAAAGGCTACACCTTC

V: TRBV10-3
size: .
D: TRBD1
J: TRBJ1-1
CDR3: CAITNPGTGVTEAFF
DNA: TGTGCCATCACCAATCCAGGGACAGGAGTCACTGAAGCTTTCTTT

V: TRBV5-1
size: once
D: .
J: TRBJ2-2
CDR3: CASSLQGSTGELFF
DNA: TGCGCCAGCAGCTTGCAGGGGTCAACCGGGGAGCTGTTTTTT

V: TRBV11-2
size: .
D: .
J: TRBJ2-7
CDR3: CAIGDSTYEQYF
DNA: TGTGCCATCGGAGACAGCACCTACGAGCAGTACTTC

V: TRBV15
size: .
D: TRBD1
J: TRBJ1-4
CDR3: CATSRGQGNNEKLFF
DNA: TGTGCCACCAGCAGGGGACAGGGGAATAATGAAAAACTGTTTTTT

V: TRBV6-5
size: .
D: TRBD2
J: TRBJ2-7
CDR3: CASSRGLGSYEQYF
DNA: TGTGCCAGCAGCCGAGGACTAGGTTCCTACGAGCAGTACTTC

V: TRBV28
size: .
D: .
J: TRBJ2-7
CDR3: CASSFPGKSYEQYF
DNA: TGTGCCAGCAGTTTCCCAGGGAAGTCCTACGAGCAGTACTTC

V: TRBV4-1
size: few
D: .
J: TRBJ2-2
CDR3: CASSQLTGELFF
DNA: TGCGCCAGCAGCCAACTAACCGGGGAGCTGTTTTTT

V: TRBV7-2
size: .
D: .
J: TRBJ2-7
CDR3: CASSPDKPYEQYF
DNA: TGTGCCAGCAGCCCGGACAAGCCCTACGAGCAGTACTTC

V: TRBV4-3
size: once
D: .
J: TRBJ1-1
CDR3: CASSPGEGYTEAFF
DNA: TGCGCCAGCAGCCCAGGGGAGGGATACACTGAAGCTTTCTTT

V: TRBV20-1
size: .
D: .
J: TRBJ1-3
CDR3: CSAHSGNTIYF
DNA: TGCAGTGCTCACTCTGGAAACACCATATATTTT

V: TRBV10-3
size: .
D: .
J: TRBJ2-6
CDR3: CAISDLVRASGANVLTF
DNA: TGTGCCATCAGTGATTTGGTCAGGGCTTCTGGGGCCAACGTCCTGACTTTC

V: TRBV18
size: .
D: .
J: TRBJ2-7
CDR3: CASSPIVAYEQYF
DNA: TGTGCCAGCTCACCAATCGTTGCCTACGAGCAGTACTTC

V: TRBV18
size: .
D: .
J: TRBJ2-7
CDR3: CASSPGATMYEQYF
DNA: TGTGCCAGCTCACCTGGGGCCACCATGTACGAGCAGTACTTC

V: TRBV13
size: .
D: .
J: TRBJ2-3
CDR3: CASSSPLVSTDTQYF
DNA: TGTGCCAGCAGCTCCCCGCTAGTGAGCACAGATACGCAGTATTTT

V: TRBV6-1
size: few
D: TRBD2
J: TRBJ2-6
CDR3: CASSGTAGRSGANVLTF
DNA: TGTGCCAGCAGTGGCACAGCGGGGAGGTCTGGGGCCAACGTCCTGACTTTC

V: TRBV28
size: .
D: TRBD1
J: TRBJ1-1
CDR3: CASSLVGTGSLSTEAFF
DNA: TGTGCCAGCAGTTTAGTTGGGACAGGGTCCCTGAGCACTGAAGCTTTCTTT

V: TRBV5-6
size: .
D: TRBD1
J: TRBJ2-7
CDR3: CASSFGTGGLYEQYF
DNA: TGTGCCAGCAGCTTCGGGACAGGGGGTTTATACGAGCAGTACTTC

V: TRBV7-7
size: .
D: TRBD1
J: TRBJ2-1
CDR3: CASSYKSPGQGDNEQFF
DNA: TGTGCCAGCAGCTACAAGAGTCCGGGACAGGGGGACAATGAGCAGTTCTTC

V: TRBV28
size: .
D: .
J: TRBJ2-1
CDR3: CASSFKGAKVYNEQFF
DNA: TGTGCCAGCAGTTTTAAAGGGGCGAAAGTGTACAATGAGCAGTTCTTC

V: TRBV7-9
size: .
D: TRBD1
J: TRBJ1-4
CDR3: CASSLVGQGAANEKLFF
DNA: TGTGCCAGCAGCTTAGTTGGCCAGGGGGCTGCTAATGAAAAACTGTTTTTT

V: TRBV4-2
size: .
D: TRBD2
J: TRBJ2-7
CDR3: CASSQVGTSVEQYF
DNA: TGTGCCAGCAGCCAAGTTGGGACTAGCGTCGAGCAGTACTTC

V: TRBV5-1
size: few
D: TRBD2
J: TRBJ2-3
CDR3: CASSLVGGGNTDTQYF
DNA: TGCGCCAGCAGCTTGGTTGGCGGGGGGAACACAGATACGCAGTATTTT

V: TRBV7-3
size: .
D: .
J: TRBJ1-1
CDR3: CASSGGLNTEAFF
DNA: TGTGCCAGCAGCGGAGGATTGAACACTGAAGCTTTCTTT

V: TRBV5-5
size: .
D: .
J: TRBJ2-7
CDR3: CASNQGRSYEQYF
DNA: TGTGCCAGCAATCAGGGTAGGTCCTACGAGCAGTACTTC

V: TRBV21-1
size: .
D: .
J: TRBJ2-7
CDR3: CASSPYRVSYEQYF
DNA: TGTGCCAGCAGCCCCTACAGAGTTTCCTACGAGCAGTACTTC

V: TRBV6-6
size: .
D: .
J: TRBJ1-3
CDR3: CASSAGLTSGNTIYF
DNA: TGTGCCAGCAGTGCCGGACTGACCTCTGGAAACACCATATATTTT

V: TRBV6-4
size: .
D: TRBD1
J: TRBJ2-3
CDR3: CASSTGVEDTQYF
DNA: TGTGCCAGCAGCACAGGGGTGGAAGATACGCAGTATTTT

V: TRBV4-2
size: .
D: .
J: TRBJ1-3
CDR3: CASSQDLSGNTIYF
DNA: TGTGCCAGCAGCCAAGATCTCTCTGGAAACACCATATATTTT

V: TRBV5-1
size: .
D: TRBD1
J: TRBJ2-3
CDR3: CASRTGTVTDTQYF
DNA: TGCGCCAGCAGAACCGGGACAGTCACAGATACGCAGTATTTT

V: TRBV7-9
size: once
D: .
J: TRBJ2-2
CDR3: CASRLTGPNTGELFF
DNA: TGTGCCAGCAGACTCACAGGGCCGAACACCGGGGAGCTGTTTTTT

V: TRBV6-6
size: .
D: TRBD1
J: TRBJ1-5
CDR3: CASRMTGQGANQPQHF
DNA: TGTGCCAGCAGAATGACAGGGCAGGGGGCGAATCAGCCCCAGCATTTT

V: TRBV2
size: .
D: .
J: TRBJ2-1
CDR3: CASRPAAGAFNEQFF
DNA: TGTGCCAGCAGGCCGGCGGCGGGGGCGTTCAATGAGCAGTTCTTC

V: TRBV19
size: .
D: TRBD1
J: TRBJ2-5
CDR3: CASTGLVGQQETQYF
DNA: TGTGCCAGTACCGGGCTGGTGGGACAGCAAGAGACCCAGTACTTC